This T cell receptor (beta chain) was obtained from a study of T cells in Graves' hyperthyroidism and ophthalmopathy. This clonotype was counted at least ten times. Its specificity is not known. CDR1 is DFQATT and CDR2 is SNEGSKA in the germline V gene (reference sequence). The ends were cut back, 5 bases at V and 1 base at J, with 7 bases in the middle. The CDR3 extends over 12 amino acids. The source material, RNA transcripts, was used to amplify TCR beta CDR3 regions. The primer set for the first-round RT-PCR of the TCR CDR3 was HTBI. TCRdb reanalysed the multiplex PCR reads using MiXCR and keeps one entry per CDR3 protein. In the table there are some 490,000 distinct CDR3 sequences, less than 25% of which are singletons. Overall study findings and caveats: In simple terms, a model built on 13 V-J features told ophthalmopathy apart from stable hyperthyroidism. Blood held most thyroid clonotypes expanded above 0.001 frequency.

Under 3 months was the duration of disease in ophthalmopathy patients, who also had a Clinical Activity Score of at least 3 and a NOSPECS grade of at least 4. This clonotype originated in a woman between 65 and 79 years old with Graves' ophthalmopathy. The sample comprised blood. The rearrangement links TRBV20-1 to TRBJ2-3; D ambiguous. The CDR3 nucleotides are TGCAGTGCTGGGCTCCGCACAGATACGCAGTATTTT. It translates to CSAGLRTDTQYF.